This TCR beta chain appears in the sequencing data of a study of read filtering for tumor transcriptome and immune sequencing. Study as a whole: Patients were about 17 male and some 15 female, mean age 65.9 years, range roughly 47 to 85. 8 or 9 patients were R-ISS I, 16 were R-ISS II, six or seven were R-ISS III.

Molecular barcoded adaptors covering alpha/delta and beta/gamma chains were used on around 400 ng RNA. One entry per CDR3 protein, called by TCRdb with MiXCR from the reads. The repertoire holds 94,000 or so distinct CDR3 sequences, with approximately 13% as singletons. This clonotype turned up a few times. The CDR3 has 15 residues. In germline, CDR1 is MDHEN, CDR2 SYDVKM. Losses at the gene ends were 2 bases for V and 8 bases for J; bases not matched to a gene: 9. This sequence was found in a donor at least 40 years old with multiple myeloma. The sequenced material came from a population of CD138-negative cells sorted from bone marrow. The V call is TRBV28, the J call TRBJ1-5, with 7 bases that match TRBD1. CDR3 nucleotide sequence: TGTGCCAGCAGTTTAACAGGGGCCTTCAAGGAGCCCCAGCATTTT. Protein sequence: CASSLTGAFKEPQHF.